One and the same sample provided the 21 T cell receptor beta chains below, sequenced in a study of post-analysis software for immune sequencing data. Each TCR beta cDNA library carried unique molecular identifiers. TCRdb used MiXCR to reprocess the PCR reads, holding one entry per CDR3 protein. The profile shows 750,000 to 950,000 distinct CDR3 sequences, under 70% of them singletons. Whole-study results and caveats: About five TRBV segments were more frequent in patients than controls; TRBV5-6, TRBV5-1 and TRBV20-1 belonged to this group.

Their antigens remain unidentified. Sequenced input: blood. The source of these receptors is a girl under 18 with multiple sclerosis.

Only a few counts were recorded for this clonotype. Here the CDR3 DNA reads TGTGCCAGCAGTGAAAACGTACAGGGTGGCGGCTACACCTTC. Amino acids: CASSENVQGGGYTF. V gene TRBV2 combines with J gene TRBJ1-2, with D perhaps matching TRBD1 (6 bases). The CDR3 is made up of 14 amino acids. V lost 2 bases and J 8 bases, leaving 15 bases between the germline ends. CDR1 is SNHLY and CDR2 is FYNNEI in the germline V gene.

The V and J genes are TRBV5-4 and TRBJ2-5; possible D gene TRBD2, 6 bases. Germline V CDR1 and CDR2: SGHNT, YYREEE (reference sequence). The CDR3 has 14 amino acids. The ends were cut back, 3 bases at V and 12 bases at J, with 21 bases in the middle. CDR3 protein: CASSSSEGILGEYF. The CDR3 DNA is TGTGCCAGCAGCTCTAGCGAAGGAATCCTCGGGGAGTACTTC. Using reference TRBV5-4 and TRBJ2-5 for the parts outside the CDR3, the full variable domain is ETGVTQSPTHLIKTRGQQVTLRCSSQSGHNTVSWYQQALGQGPQFIFQYYREEENGRGNFPPRFSGLQFPNYSSELNVNALELDDSALYLCASSSSEGILGEYFGPGTRLLVL.

V is TRBV12-3 or TRBV12-4 and J is TRBJ2-1, with unresolved D. The CDR3 consists of 12 residues. The V end was cut by 3 bases, the J end by 8 bases, with 8 bases between. The CDR3 DNA follows: TGTGCCAGCAGTTTTACGACCGATGAGCAGTTCTTC. It is translated as CASSFTTDEQFF.

Comment on this clonotype: The germline gene is not matched at one end of the junction; a read error may be the cause. The chain employs TRBV9 and TRBJ2-1, with unresolved D. The length of the CDR3 is 13 residues. Germline V gene lookup returns CDR1 SGDLS and CDR2 YYNGEE. CDR3 loop: CASSVPFNNKQFF. As DNA, the CDR3 is TGTGCCAGCAGCGTCCCCTTCAACAATAAGCAGTTCTTC.

This clonotype was found a few times. V and J are TRBV18 and TRBJ1-1; 8 bases match TRBD1. Germline-derived CDR1 and CDR2 are KGHSH and LQKENI. V trimming: 3 bases; J trimming: 6 bases; junction bases outside the gene matches: 9. CDR3 length equals 15 residues. The CDR3, as DNA: TGTGCCAGCTCACCCTACCAGGGGGCGGGGGCTGAAGCTTTCTTT. Its translation: CASSPYQGAGAEAFF.

In its sample, this clonotype was seen once. The rearrangement joins TRBV30 to TRBJ1-2; 9 positions agree with TRBD1. V shed 5 bases, J shed 2 bases, and the junction held 0 bases outside the gene matches. The length of the CDR3 is 12 residues. CDR1 and CDR2 from the germline V gene are GTSNPN and SVGIG (reference sequence). CDR3 DNA sequence: TGTGCCTGGGGACAGGGGAACTATGGCTACACCTTC. Its translation is CAWGQGNYGYTF.

The gene calls are TRBV6-5 and TRBJ2-1; 9 bases match TRBD2. CDR1 MNHEY and CDR2 SVGAGI come from the germline V gene. The CDR3 totals 16 residues. J gave up 3 bases and V 1 base, and 4 bases lay outside the gene matches. CDR3: CASSYWGGRDYNEQFF. In nucleotides, the CDR3 is TGTGCCAGCAGTTACTGGGGCGGGAGGGACTACAATGAGCAGTTCTTC.

This clonotype was seen a handful of times. The V and J genes are TRBV10-3 and TRBJ2-1, with no clear D. From germline, CDR1 is ENHRY and CDR2 SYGVKD. The CDR3 totals 13 residues. V shed 8 bases and J shed 12 bases, with 20 bases lying between them. CDR3 in DNA: TGTGCCATCCAAGAGTCGAGCCCCGGCTGGCAGTTCTTC. This gives the protein CAIQESSPGWQFF.

The CDR3 DNA reads as TGCGCCAGCAGCCAAGTATTTGGTGAGGGAAGGGGGCTTTATGGCCATCAGCCCCAGCATTTT. This gives the protein CASSQVFGEGRGLYGHQPQHF. This sequence joins TRBV4-1 and TRBJ1-5; TRBD1 matches 7 bases. This CDR3 comprises 21 residues. Per germline, CDR1 MGHRA and CDR2 YSYEKL. The junction had 23 bases not matched to a gene; V was cut back by 1 base and J by 5 bases.

The J gene is TRBJ2-3, the V gene TRBV4-2; 10 positions match TRBD2. The CDR3 sequence is 15 residues long. Germline assignment: CDR1 LGHNA and CDR2 YNFKEQ. The junction had 10 bases not matched to a gene; V was cut back by 5 bases and J by 8 bases. CDR3 sequence reads: CASSRELAGGSTQYF. The CDR3 DNA reads as TGTGCCAGCAGCAGGGAATTAGCGGGAGGAAGTACGCAGTATTTT.

The V gene is TRBV14, the J gene TRBJ1-1, with TRBD1 matching over 7 bases. The germline gives CDR1 SGHDN, CDR2 FVKESK. Trimming at V came to 5 bases and at J to 7 bases, leaving 7 bases not matched to a gene. The CDR3 consists of 13 residues. CDR3 in DNA: TGTGCCAGCAGCTCCTATAGACAGGGTGAAGCTTTCTTT. Residues: CASSSYRQGEAFF.

The chain couples TRBV19 to TRBJ2-1; weak D call: TRBD2 (5 bases). V lost 4 bases, J lost 5 bases, and 9 bases lay in between. The CDR3 runs to 13 residues. CDR1 is LNHDA, CDR2 SQIVND, per germline (reference sequence). CDR3 in DNA: TGTGCCAGTAGTACAAGTAGCGACAATGAGCAGTTCTTC. Translating gives CASSTSSDNEQFF.

The chain combines TRBV7-8 with TRBJ2-7; TRBD1 matches at 9 bases. The CDR3 is 15 residues long. The V gene's germline CDR1 is SGHVS and CDR2 FQNEAQ. After removal of 0 bases from V and 5 bases from J, the junction contained 5 bases not matched to a gene. In nucleotides, the CDR3 is TGTGCCAGCAGCTTAGCAGCGACAGGGGGGCACGAGCAGTACTTC. Amino acid sequence: CASSLAATGGHEQYF.

The chain carries TRBV6-5 and TRBJ2-7; tentatively, D is TRBD1 (6 bases). The germline V gene encodes CDR1 MNHEY and CDR2 SVGAGI. The CDR3 has 12 residues. The V end lost 4 bases, the J end lost 6 bases, and 10 bases lay between the germline ends. CDR3 nucleotide sequence: TGTGCCAGCAGTTTTACAGGGCGCGAGCAGTACTTC. Protein product: CASSFTGREQYF.

The V call is TRBV15, the J call TRBJ2-3; 8 bases match TRBD2. J was trimmed by 2 bases and V by 0 bases; bases with no gene match: 4. The CDR3 is 16 amino acids. Germline values: CDR1 LNHNV, CDR2 YYDKDF (reference sequence). The CDR3 nucleotides read TGTGCCACCAGCAGAGATCAGCGGGGGCACACAGATACGCAGTATTTT. It translates to CATSRDQRGHTDTQYF. The complete variable domain, with remaining parts taken from reference TRBV15 and TRBJ2-3, reads DAMVIQNPRYQVTQFGKPVTLSCSQTLNHNVMYWYQQKSSQAPKLLFHYYDKDFNNEADTPDNFQSRRPNTSFCFLDIRSPGLGDTAMYLCATSRDQRGHTDTQYFGPGTRLTVL.

V and J are TRBV7-6 and TRBJ2-7; D not resolved. This CDR3 spans 15 amino acids. Trimming removed 2 bases from V and 5 bases from J, with 16 bases in between. CDR1 is SGHVS, CDR2 FNYEAQ, per germline. In DNA, the CDR3 is TGTGCCAGCAGCTTACAATTCCCGCCTGCCCACGAGCAGTACTTC. Translating it yields CASSLQFPPAHEQYF.

The chain joins TRBV7-3 to TRBJ2-1; D gene ambiguous. The CDR3 is 15 residues long. In germline, CDR1 is SGHTA, CDR2 FQGTGA. Deletions cut 2 bases from V and 6 bases from J, with 14 bases between. This CDR3 reads CASSLEGLVFNEQFF. The DNA for the CDR3 is TGTGCCAGCAGCTTAGAAGGCCTAGTCTTCAATGAGCAGTTCTTC.

The chain employs TRBV29-1 and TRBJ2-2; no clear D gene. Trimming stripped 6 bases from V and 7 bases from J, with 15 bases between. The CDR3 loop spans 13 amino acids. Germline V gives CDR1 SQVTM, CDR2 ANQGSEA. CDR3 nucleotide sequence: TGCAGCGTCGAACACGACGTCGACGGGGAGCTGTTTTTT. This gives the protein CSVEHDVDGELFF.

The chain carries TRBV7-2 and TRBJ2-1, with 11 positions matching TRBD1. V lost 5 bases and J lost 10; bases outside the gene matches: 4. Germline V lookup: CDR1 SGHTA, CDR2 FQGNSA. This CDR3 region has 13 residues. The CDR3 DNA reads as TGTGCCAGCAGCCGGGACAGGGGGTTGGAGCAGTTCTTC. As protein: CASSRDRGLEQFF. The variable domain in full, with the rest retrieved from reference TRBV7-2 and TRBJ2-1, is GAGVSQSPSNKVTEKGKDVELRCDPISGHTALYWYRQSLGQGLEFLIYFQGNSAPDKSGLPSDRFSAERTGGSVSTLTIQRTQQEDSAVYLCASSRDRGLEQFFGPGTRLTVL.

The CDR3 loop is CASSLFGPRALGFDEAFF. Here the CDR3 DNA reads TGTGCCAGCAGTTTATTTGGGCCACGTGCGCTTGGCTTCGATGAAGCTTTCTTT. The chain has TRBV12-3 or TRBV12-4 and TRBJ1-1; the D is unclear. The CDR3 runs to 18 residues. V was cut by 2 bases and J by 7 bases, with 26 bases left in between.

This chain uses TRBV20-1 with TRBJ2-7; the D gene is possibly TRBD2 (5 bases). Between the trimmed V and J ends, which lost 1 base and 7 bases, there was a span of 14 bases. The CDR3 loop spans 13 amino acids. Germline V gene lookup returns CDR1 DFQATT and CDR2 SNEGSKA (reference sequence). The CDR3: CSARVDASGEQYF. DNA of the CDR3: TGCAGTGCTAGAGTAGACGCATCGGGAGAGCAGTACTTC.